The 11 T cell receptor beta chains listed next were all sequenced from one sample in a study of blood T cell repertoires in COVID-19. Libraries were prepared by immunoSEQ multiplex PCR; TCRdb keeps only in-frame clonotypes and omits some of them. The sample lists 200,000 to 300,000 clones, approximately 83% seen once, with 27% in the top ten. The sequenced sample consisted of peripheral blood. The receptors were gathered from a man between 35 and 55 years old with acute or convalescent COVID-19.

For the CDR3, the DNA is TGTGCCAGTAGCTTAGGAGGAACCATTCAGTACTTC. Protein: CASSLGGTIQYF. The V call is TRBV19, the J call TRBJ2-4; a possible D gene is TRBD2 (5 bases). The germline V and J ends were trimmed by 6 bases and 9 bases, with 12 bases remaining between them. This CDR3 spans 12 amino acids. Per germline, CDR1 LNHDA and CDR2 SQIVND (reference sequence).

V gene TRBV18 combines with J gene TRBJ2-3, with D unresolved. Trimming stripped 3 bases from V and 0 bases from J, with 16 bases between. Germline V gene lookup returns CDR1 KGHSH and CDR2 LQKENI. This CDR3 has 17 residues. For the CDR3, the DNA is TGTGCCAGCTCACCCTGGGCTCTGACCGTGAGCACAGATACGCAGTATTTT. It is translated as CASSPWALTVSTDTQYF.

In its sample, this clone was seen a few times. The CDR3 DNA reads TGTGCCAGCAGTCCCGGACAGGGAGGCGTTTCACCCCTCCACTTT. It yields the protein CASSPGQGGVSPLHF. The rearrangement uses TRBV27 and TRBJ1-6; 8 nucleotides align to TRBD1. The CDR3 has 15 residues. The J segment lost 9 bases and the V segment lost 5 bases, leaving 9 bases of the junction unmatched. Germline CDR1 is MNHEY and CDR2 is SMNVEV (reference sequence).

This chain connects TRBV3-1 (or the pseudogene TRBV3-2) to TRBJ1-1; 8 nucleotides align to TRBD1. Losses at the gene ends were 4 bases for V and 5 bases for J; bases not matched to a gene: 9. The length of the CDR3 is 15 residues. Germline-derived CDR1 and CDR2 are LGHDT and YNNKEL (reference sequence). Here the CDR3 reads CASSPTGGGLTEAFF. DNA for the CDR3: TGTGCCAGCAGCCCCACAGGGGGAGGGTTAACTGAAGCTTTCTTT.

The genes are TRBV19 and TRBJ2-3, with D maybe TRBD1 (5 bases). CDR1 is LNHDA and CDR2 is SQIVND in the germline V gene (reference sequence). The CDR3 consists of 13 residues. Trimming stripped 8 bases from V and 10 bases from J, with 19 bases between. CDR3 in DNA: TGTGCCAGTTCTGGACAAGGGCGAGTGTCGCAGTATTTT. Translating gives CASSGQGRVSQYF.

This chain connects TRBV10-2 to TRBJ1-4; D is perhaps TRBD1 (6 bases). The CDR3 is 17 residues long. Germline loops: CDR1 WSHSY, CDR2 SAAADI. V gave up 3 bases and J gave up 0 bases, with 14 bases separating them. For the CDR3, the DNA is TGCGCCAGCAGTGACCCAGGGGATGGGGCAACTAATGAAAAACTGTTTTTT. Translation gives CASSDPGDGATNEKLFF.

The rearrangement links TRBV7-9 to TRBJ2-3, with TRBD2 identical over 8 bases. The CDR3 spans 17 residues. Trimming removed 5 bases from V and 3 bases from J; junction bases left unmatched: 13. Germline CDR1 is SEHNR and CDR2 is FQNEAQ (reference sequence). CDR3 region: CASSVNAGTRYTDTQYF. DNA of the CDR3: TGTGCCAGCAGCGTGAACGCCGGGACTAGGTATACAGATACGCAGTATTTT.

The CDR3 reads CASSQESGETEAFF. CDR3 DNA sequence: TGTGCCAGCAGCCAAGAATCGGGGGAGACTGAAGCTTTCTTT. The chain recombines TRBV4-2 with TRBJ1-1; D is perhaps TRBD1 (5 bases). V was clipped by 0 bases and J by 5 bases, with 10 bases between them. The CDR3 runs 14 residues. From germline, CDR1 is LGHNA and CDR2 YNFKEQ.

This clone was counted between two and nine times. The V and J genes are TRBV30 and TRBJ1-4; 9 bases match TRBD1. V was clipped by 2 bases and J by 5 bases; unmatched bases: 3. Germline CDR1 GTSNPN, CDR2 SVGIG (reference sequence). This CDR3 spans 14 amino acids. In nucleotides, the CDR3 is TGTGCCTGGAGTCCTGGGACAGGGAATGAAAAACTGTTTTTT. Translation: CAWSPGTGNEKLFF.

This clone was recorded a few times. This chain connects TRBV2 to TRBJ1-6; D is possibly TRBD1 (5 bases). The germline V gene encodes CDR1 SNHLY and CDR2 FYNNEI. V shed 10 bases and J shed 9 bases, with 19 bases lying between them. The CDR3 is made up of 14 amino acids. The DNA for the CDR3 is TGTGCCACGAATCCGGACATTCAGAGTTCACCCCTCCACTTT. This gives the protein CATNPDIQSSPLHF.

The chain joins TRBV11-2 to TRBJ2-1; tentative D call: TRBD2 (6 bases). The CDR3 has 14 residues. Trimming stripped 1 base from V and 6 bases from J, with 10 bases between. Germline V gene data show CDR1 as SGHAT and CDR2 as FQNNGV. The CDR3 coding sequence is TGTGCCAGCAGCTTAGGGCGGGACCTCAATGAGCAGTTCTTC. It encodes CASSLGRDLNEQFF.